A selection of T cell receptor beta chains follows, all from one sample in a study of vaccination and CD4 T cells after COVID-19. Their antigen targets remain unknown. Via MiXCR, TCRdb re-called the PCR reads, giving one row per CDR3 protein. Of about 10,000 distinct CDR3 sequences detected, approximately 59% appear once; the ten largest clones hold approximately 15%. The sequencing sample was made of CD4+ T cells from blood, cultured in vitro. All receptors derive from a human donor who had recovered from COVID-19. CDR3s include the opening cysteine and the closing phenylalanine or tryptophan. Each record gives: clone size, V gene, J gene, D gene, CDR3 protein, CDR3 DNA. The D gene is left open where the match is weak. The listing skips clone size in some rows; elsewhere it reads once, few, many or a size class.

.	TRBV6-1	TRBJ1-5	.	CASIPQGGPQHF	TGTGCCAGCATCCCCCAAGGGGGGCCCCAGCATTTT
medium-sized	TRBV6-5	TRBJ1-2	TRBD1	CASSSLQGENYGYTF	TGTGCCAGCAGTTCCCTACAGGGGGAGAACTATGGCTACACCTTC
.	TRBV7-6	TRBJ1-5	.	CASSFQEGEPQHF	TGTGCCAGCAGCTTCCAGGAGGGGGAACCCCAGCATTTT
.	TRBV15	TRBJ2-1	TRBD2	CATSMGGPGYEQFF	TGTGCCACCAGCATGGGAGGGCCTGGGTATGAGCAGTTCTTC
few	TRBV20-1	TRBJ2-3	TRBD2	CSARGEDSGGYTDTQYF	TGCAGTGCTAGAGGGGAGGATAGCGGGGGTTACACAGATACGCAGTATTTT
.	TRBV20-1	TRBJ1-6	.	CSARDGSYSYNSPLHF	TGCAGTGCTAGAGATGGTTCTTACTCCTATAATTCACCCCTCCACTTT
.	TRBV9	TRBJ2-7	TRBD2	CASSSGTMSYEQYF	TGTGCCAGCAGCTCCGGGACTATGTCCTACGAGCAGTACTTC
.	TRBV20-1	TRBJ2-7	.	CSAGRLQGQYF	TGCAGTGCGGGACGCCTCCAAGGGCAGTACTTC
.	TRBV6-1	TRBJ1-5	.	CASSDNRVLSQPQHF	TGTGCCAGCAGTGATAACCGGGTCTTAAGTCAGCCCCAGCATTTT
.	TRBV12-3/TRBV12-4	TRBJ2-1	.	CASSVTQAPSEGQFF	TGTGCCAGCAGCGTGACCCAGGCCCCTTCTGAAGGGCAGTTCTTC
.	TRBV2	TRBJ1-2	TRBD1	CASSRDRANLGNGYTF	TGTGCCAGCAGTCGAGACAGGGCGAATTTGGGCAATGGCTACACCTTC
.	TRBV19	TRBJ1-5	TRBD1	CASSIPTGGQPQHF	TGTGCCAGTAGTATACCTACAGGGGGACAGCCCCAGCATTTT
.	TRBV2	TRBJ2-7	.	CASSDLRARYEQYF	TGTGCCAGCAGTGATCTCCGCGCCCGCTACGAGCAGTACTTC
once	TRBV11-3	TRBJ1-2	.	CASSLDGPQGGYTF	TGTGCCAGCAGCTTAGATGGGCCCCAGGGAGGCTACACCTTC
.	TRBV5-4	TRBJ2-4	TRBD1	CASSLGRQGVNIQYF	TGTGCCAGCAGCTTAGGGAGACAGGGAGTAAACATTCAGTACTTC
few	TRBV7-6	TRBJ1-3	.	CASSQTGFSGNTIYF	TGTGCCAGCAGCCAGACAGGTTTCTCTGGAAACACCATATATTTT
once	TRBV6-5	TRBJ2-1	.	CASSYSPDSNYNEQFF	TGTGCCAGCAGTTACTCGCCGGACAGTAACTACAATGAGCAGTTCTTC
.	TRBV11-2	TRBJ1-5	.	CASSLGPQQPQHF	TGTGCCAGCAGCTTAGGGCCCCAACAGCCCCAGCATTTT
.	TRBV7-8	TRBJ2-1	.	CASSKQVTNEQFF	TGTGCCAGCAGCAAACAGGTTACCAATGAGCAGTTCTTC
.	TRBV6-1	TRBJ1-2	.	CASSEWKVADYGYTF	TGTGCCAGCAGTGAATGGAAGGTTGCGGATTATGGCTACACCTTC
few	TRBV10-3	TRBJ2-7	.	CAVSSRVFPYEQYF	TGTGCCGTGTCCTCCCGCGTATTCCCATACGAGCAGTACTTC
few	TRBV6-1	TRBJ1-1	.	CASSEAPGPTEAFF	TGTGCCAGCAGTGAAGCCCCAGGGCCCACTGAAGCTTTCTTT